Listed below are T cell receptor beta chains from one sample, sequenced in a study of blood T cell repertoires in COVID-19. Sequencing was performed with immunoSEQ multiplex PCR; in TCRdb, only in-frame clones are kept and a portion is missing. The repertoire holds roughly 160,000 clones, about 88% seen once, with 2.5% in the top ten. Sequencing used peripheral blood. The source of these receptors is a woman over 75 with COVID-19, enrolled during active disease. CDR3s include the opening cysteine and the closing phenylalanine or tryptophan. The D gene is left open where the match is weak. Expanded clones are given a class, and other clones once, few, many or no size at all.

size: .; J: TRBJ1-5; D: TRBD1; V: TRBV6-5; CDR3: CASSSRTGGQPQHF; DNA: TGTGCCAGCAGTTCACGGACAGGGGGTCAGCCCCAGCATTTT
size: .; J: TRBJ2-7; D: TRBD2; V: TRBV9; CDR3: CASSVDGTSGYEQYF; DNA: TGTGCCAGCAGCGTAGATGGGACTAGTGGGTACGAGCAGTACTTC
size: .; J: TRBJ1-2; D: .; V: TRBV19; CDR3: CASSILQGQGYTF; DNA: TGTGCCAGTAGTATCTTGCAGGGGCAAGGCTACACCTTC
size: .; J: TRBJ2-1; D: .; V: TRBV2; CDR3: CASSRQSNEQFF; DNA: TGTGCCAGCAGTAGACAGAGTAATGAGCAGTTCTTC
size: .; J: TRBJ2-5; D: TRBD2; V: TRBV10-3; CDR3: CAISETSGTSQETQYF; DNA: TGTGCCATCAGTGAGACTAGCGGGACGTCTCAAGAGACCCAGTACTTC
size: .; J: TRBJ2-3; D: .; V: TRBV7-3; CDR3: CASSLDGGTQYF; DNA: TGTGCCAGCAGCTTAGACGGGGGTACGCAGTATTTT
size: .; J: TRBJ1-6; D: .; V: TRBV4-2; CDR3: CASSQGQAGRTNSPLHF; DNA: TGTGCCAGCAGCCAAGGACAGGCCGGGCGGACTAATTCACCCCTCCACTTT
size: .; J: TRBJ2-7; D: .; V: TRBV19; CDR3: CASSIEQGMTYEQYF; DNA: TGTGCCAGTAGTATAGAACAGGGTATGACCTACGAGCAGTACTTC
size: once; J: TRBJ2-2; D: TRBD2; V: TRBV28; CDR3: CASRPNSGRGLVRTGELFF; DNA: TGTGCCAGCAGGCCCAATAGCGGGAGGGGCTTGGTACGGACCGGGGAGCTGTTTTTT
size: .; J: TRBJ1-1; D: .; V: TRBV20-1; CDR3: CSARELVVAFF; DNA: TGCAGTGCTAGAGAATTGGTAGTAGCTTTCTTT
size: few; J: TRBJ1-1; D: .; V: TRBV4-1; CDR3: CASSQDHGGTEAFF; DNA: TGCGCCAGCAGCCAAGATCATGGGGGGACTGAAGCTTTCTTT
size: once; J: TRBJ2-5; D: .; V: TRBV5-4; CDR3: CASSLVGGLGETQYF; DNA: TGTGCCAGCAGCTTGGTGGGGGGACTCGGAGAGACCCAGTACTTC
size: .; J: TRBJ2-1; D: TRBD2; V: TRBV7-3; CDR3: CASSLRTSGRDYNEQFF; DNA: TGTGCCAGCAGCTTAAGGACTAGCGGGAGAGACTACAATGAGCAGTTCTTC
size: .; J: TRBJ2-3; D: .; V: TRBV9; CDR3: CASSDMTSTRTKRDTQYF; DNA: TGTGCCAGCAGCGACATGACCTCGACCCGCACTAAACGGGATACGCAGTATTTT
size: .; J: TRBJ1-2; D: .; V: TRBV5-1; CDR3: CASSLDARSPYNYGYTF; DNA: TGCGCCAGCAGCTTGGATGCGCGCTCACCTTATAACTATGGCTACACCTTC
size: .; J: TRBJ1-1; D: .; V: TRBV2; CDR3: CASSDRETEAFF; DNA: TGTGCCAGCAGTGATAGGGAGACTGAAGCTTTCTTT
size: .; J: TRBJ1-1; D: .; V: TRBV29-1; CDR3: CSVPGTSNTEAFF; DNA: TGCAGCGTCCCGGGGACATCGAACACTGAAGCTTTCTTT
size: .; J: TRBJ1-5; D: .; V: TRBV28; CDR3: CATTLGVRNQPQHF; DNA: TGTGCAACCACCCTCGGGGTGCGAAATCAGCCCCAGCATTTT
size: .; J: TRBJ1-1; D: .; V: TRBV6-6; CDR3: CASSFTEDTEAFF; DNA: TGTGCCAGCAGTTTCACGGAGGACACTGAAGCTTTCTTT
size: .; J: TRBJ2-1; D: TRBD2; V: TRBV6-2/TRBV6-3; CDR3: CASSPSGSDVAGPPEQFF; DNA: TGTGCCAGCAGCCCTTCCGGTTCCGATGTAGCGGGGCCCCCCGAGCAGTTCTTC
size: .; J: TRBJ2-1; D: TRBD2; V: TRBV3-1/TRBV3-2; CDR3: CASSQVAGGVREEQFF; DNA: TGTGCCAGCAGCCAAGTTGCGGGAGGGGTTAGAGAGGAGCAGTTCTTC
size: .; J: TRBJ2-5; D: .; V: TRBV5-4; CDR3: CASSLYEEETQYF; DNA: TGTGCCAGCAGCCTATACGAGGAAGAGACCCAGTACTTC
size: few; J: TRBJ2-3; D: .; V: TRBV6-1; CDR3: CASSEKQGGFTDTQYF; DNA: TGTGCCAGCAGTGAAAAACAGGGGGGGTTCACAGATACGCAGTATTTT
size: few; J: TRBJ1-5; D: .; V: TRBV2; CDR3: CASSENIFQINQPQHF; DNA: TGTGCCAGCAGTGAAAATATCTTCCAGATAAATCAGCCCCAGCATTTT
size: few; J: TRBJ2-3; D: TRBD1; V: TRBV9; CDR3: CASSVRDREADTQYF; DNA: TGTGCCAGCAGCGTAAGGGACAGGGAGGCAGATACGCAGTATTTT
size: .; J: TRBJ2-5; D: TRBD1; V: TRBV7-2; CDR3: CASSLGQGLETQYF; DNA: TGTGCCAGCAGCTTAGGACAGGGGCTAGAGACCCAGTACTTC
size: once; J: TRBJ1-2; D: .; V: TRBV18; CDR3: CASSPGTGDYGYTF; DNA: TGTGCCAGCTCACCAGGAACAGGAGACTATGGCTACACCTTC
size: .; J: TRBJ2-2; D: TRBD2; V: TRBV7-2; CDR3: CASSALGTSPGELFF; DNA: TGTGCCAGCAGCGCGCTTGGGACTAGTCCCGGGGAGCTGTTTTTT